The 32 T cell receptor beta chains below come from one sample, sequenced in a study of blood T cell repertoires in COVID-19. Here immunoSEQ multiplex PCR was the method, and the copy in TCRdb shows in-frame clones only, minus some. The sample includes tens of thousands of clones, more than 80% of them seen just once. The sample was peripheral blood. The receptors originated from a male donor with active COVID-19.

CDR3 in amino acids: CASSKRYYNEQFF. As DNA, the CDR3 is TGTGCCAGCAGCAAGAGATACTACAATGAGCAGTTCTTC. The V call is TRBV5-6, the J call TRBJ2-1, with no clear D. The V gene's germline CDR1 is SGHDT and CDR2 YYEEEE. V lost 4 bases, J lost 3 bases, and 8 bases lay in between. CDR3 length: 13 amino acids. The full variable domain, with the rest looked up from reference TRBV5-6 and TRBJ2-1, is DAGVTQSPTHLIKTRGQQVTLRCSPKSGHDTVSWYQQALGQGPQFIFQYYEEEERQRGNFPDRFSGHQFPNYSSELNVNALLLGDSALYLCASSKRYYNEQFFGPGTRLTVL.

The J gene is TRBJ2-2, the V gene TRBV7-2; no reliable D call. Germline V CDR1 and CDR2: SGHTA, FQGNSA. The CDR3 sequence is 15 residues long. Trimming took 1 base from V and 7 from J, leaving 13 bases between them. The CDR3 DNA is TGTGCCAGCAGCTTAGAGTTTTCGCTACGCGGGGAGCTGTTTTTT. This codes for CASSLEFSLRGELFF.

Here the CDR3 DNA reads TGTGCCAGCAGCCCCGGGACACAAGAGACCCAGTACTTC. Its translation is CASSPGTQETQYF. The chain employs TRBV5-6 and TRBJ2-5; the D gene is possibly TRBD1 (6 bases). In germline, CDR1 is SGHDT, CDR2 YYEEEE. The CDR3 is 13 residues long. The V gene lost 4 bases and the J gene lost 2 bases, with 9 bases spanning the gap.

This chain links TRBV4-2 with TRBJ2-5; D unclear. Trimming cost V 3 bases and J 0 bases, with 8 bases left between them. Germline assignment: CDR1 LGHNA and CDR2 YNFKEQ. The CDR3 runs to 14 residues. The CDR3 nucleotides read TGTGCCAGCAGCCATGAAACACACCAAGAGACCCAGTACTTC. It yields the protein CASSHETHQETQYF.

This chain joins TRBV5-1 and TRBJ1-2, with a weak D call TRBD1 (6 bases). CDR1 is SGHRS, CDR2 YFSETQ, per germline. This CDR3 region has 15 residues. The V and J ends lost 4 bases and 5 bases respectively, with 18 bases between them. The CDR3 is CASSPGGQLGYGYTF. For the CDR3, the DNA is TGCGCCAGCAGCCCAGGTGGACAGCTGGGATATGGCTACACCTTC.

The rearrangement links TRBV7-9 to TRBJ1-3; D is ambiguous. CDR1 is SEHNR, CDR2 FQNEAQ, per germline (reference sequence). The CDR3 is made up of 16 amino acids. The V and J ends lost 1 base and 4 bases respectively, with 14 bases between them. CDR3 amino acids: CASSLGRSYYGNTIYF. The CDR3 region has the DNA TGTGCCAGCAGCTTAGGCCGTTCGTACTACGGAAACACCATATATTTT.

The chain's CDR3 is CAPGGPPTRGGRGETQYF. The CDR3 region has the DNA TGTGCCCCCGGGGGGCCCCCGACTCGGGGGGGGCGGGGGGAGACCCAGTACTTC. The chain couples TRBV3-1 (or the pseudogene TRBV3-2) to TRBJ2-5, with 8 bases identical to TRBD2. The junction had 25 bases not matched to a gene; V was cut back by 11 bases and J by 5 bases. This CDR3 is 18 amino acids long. Looked up from germline, CDR1 is LGHDT and CDR2 is YNNKEL (reference sequence).

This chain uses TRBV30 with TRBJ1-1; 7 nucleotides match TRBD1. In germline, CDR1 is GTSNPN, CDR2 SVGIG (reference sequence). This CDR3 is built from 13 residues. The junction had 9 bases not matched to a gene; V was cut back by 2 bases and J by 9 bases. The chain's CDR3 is CAWSPMTGSKAFF. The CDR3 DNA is TGTGCCTGGAGTCCCATGACAGGGTCTAAAGCTTTCTTT.

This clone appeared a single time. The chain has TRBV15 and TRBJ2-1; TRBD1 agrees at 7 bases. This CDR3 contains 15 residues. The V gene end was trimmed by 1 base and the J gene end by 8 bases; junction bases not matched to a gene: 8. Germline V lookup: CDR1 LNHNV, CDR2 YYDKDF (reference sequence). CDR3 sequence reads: CATSRGGQTSDEQFF. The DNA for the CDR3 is TGTGCCACCAGCAGAGGGGGACAGACCTCGGATGAGCAGTTCTTC. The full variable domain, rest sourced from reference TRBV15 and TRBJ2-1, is DAMVIQNPRYQVTQFGKPVTLSCSQTLNHNVMYWYQQKSSQAPKLLFHYYDKDFNNEADTPDNFQSRRPNTSFCFLDIRSPGLGDTAMYLCATSRGGQTSDEQFFGPGTRLTVL.

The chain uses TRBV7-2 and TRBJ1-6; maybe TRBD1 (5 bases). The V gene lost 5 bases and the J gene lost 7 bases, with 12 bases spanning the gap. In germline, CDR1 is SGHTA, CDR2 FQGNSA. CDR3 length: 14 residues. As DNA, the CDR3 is TGTGCCAGCAGCCCCACAGGTCAGAATTCACCCCTCCACTTT. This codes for CASSPTGQNSPLHF.

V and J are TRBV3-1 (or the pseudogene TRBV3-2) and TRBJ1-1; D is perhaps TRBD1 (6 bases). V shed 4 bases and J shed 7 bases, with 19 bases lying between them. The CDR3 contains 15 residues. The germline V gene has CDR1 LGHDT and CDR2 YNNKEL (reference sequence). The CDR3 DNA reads TGTGCCAGCAGCCGTACATTTCCCGACAGGAGTGAAGCTTTCTTT. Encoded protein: CASSRTFPDRSEAFF.

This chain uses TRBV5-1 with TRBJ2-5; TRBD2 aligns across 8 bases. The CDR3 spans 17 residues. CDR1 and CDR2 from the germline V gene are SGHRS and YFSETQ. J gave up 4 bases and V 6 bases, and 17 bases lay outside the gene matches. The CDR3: CASTKGPRGGQSETQYF. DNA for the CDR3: TGCGCCAGCACTAAAGGTCCTCGGGGGGGCCAGTCAGAGACCCAGTACTTC.

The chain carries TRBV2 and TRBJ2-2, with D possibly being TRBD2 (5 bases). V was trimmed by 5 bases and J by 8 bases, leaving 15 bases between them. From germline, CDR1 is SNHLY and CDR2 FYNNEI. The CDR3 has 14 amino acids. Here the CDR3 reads CASSSLTIYGELFF. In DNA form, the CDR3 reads TGTGCCAGCAGTAGTCTGACTATCTATGGGGAGCTGTTTTTT.

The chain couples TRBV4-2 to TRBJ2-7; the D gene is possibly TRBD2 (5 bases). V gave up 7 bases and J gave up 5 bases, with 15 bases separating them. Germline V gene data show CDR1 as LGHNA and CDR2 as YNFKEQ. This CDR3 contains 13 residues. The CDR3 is CASTPRPGDEQYF. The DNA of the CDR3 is TGTGCCAGCACCCCTAGACCCGGGGACGAGCAGTACTTC.

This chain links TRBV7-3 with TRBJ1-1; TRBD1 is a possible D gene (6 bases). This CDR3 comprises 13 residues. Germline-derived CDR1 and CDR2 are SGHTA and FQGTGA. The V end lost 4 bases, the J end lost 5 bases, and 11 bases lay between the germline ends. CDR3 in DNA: TGTGCCAGCAGCTCTCAACAGGGAACTGAAGCTTTCTTT. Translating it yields CASSSQQGTEAFF.

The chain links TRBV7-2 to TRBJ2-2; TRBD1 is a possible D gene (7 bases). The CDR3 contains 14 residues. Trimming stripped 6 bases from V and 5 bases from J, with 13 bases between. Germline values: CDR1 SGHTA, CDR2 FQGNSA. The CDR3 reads CASRLEGATGELFF. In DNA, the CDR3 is TGTGCCAGCAGACTGGAGGGGGCGACCGGGGAGCTGTTTTTT.

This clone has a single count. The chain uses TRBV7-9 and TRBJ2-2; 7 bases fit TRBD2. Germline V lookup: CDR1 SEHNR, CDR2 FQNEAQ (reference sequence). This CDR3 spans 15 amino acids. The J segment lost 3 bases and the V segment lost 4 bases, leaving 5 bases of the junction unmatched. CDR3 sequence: CASSSWGGDTGELFF. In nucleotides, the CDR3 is TGTGCCAGCAGCTCCTGGGGGGGGGACACCGGGGAGCTGTTTTTT. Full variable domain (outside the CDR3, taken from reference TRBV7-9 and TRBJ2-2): DTGVSQNPRHKITKRGQNVTFRCDPISEHNRLYWYRQTLGQGPEFLTYFQNEAQLEKSRLLSDRFSAERPKGSFSTLEIQRTEQGDSAMYLCASSSWGGDTGELFFGEGSRLTVL.

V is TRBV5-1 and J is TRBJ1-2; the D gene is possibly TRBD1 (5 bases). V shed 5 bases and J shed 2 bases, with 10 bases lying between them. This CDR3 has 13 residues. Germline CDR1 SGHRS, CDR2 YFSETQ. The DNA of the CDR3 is TGCGCCAGCAGTCCCAACAGGAACTATGGCTACACCTTC. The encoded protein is CASSPNRNYGYTF.

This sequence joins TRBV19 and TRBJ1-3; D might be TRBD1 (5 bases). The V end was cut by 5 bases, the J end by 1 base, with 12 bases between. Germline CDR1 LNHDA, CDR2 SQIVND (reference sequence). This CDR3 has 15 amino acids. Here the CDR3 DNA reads TGTGCCAGTAGTCACCCAGGGAATTCTGGAAACACCATATATTTT. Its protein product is CASSHPGNSGNTIYF.

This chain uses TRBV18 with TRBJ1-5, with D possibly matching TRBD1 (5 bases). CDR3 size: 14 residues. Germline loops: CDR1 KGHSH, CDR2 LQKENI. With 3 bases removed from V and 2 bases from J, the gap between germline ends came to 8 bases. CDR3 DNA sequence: TGTGCCAGCTCACCCGGCAGGGGCAATCAGCCCCAGCATTTT. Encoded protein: CASSPGRGNQPQHF.

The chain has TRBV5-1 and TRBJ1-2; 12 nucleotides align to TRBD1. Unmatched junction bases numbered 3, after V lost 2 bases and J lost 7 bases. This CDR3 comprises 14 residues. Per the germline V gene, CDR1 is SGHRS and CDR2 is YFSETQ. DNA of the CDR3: TGCGCCAGCAGCTTCGGGACAGGGGGCTCTGGCTACACCTTC. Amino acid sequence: CASSFGTGGSGYTF.

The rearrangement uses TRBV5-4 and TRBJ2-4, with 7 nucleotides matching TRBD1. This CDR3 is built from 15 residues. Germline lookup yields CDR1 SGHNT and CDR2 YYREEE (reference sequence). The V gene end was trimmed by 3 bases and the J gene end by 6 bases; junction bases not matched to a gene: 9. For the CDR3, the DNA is TGTGCCAGCAGCTCGACCCTGACAGGGTTAAACATTCAGTACTTC. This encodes CASSSTLTGLNIQYF.

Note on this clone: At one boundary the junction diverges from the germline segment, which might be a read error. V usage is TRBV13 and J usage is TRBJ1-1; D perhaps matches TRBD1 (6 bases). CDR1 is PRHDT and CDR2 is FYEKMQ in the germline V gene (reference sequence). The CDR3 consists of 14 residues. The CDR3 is CASSLGGRNTKAFF. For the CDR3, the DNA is TGTGCCAGCTCCTTAGGGGGGAGGAACACTAAAGCTTTCTTT.

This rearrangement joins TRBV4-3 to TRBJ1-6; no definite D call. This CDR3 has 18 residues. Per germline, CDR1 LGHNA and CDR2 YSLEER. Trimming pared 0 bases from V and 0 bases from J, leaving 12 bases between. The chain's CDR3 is CASSQERTASSYNSPLHF. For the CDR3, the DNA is TGCGCCAGCAGCCAAGAAAGAACAGCCAGCTCCTATAATTCACCCCTCCACTTT.

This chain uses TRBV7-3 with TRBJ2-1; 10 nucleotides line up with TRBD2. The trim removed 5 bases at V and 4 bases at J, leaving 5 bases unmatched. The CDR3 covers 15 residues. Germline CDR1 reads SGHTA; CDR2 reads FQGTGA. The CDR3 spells CASSQAGGLYNEQFF. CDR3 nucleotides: TGTGCCAGCAGCCAAGCGGGGGGGCTGTACAATGAGCAGTTCTTC.

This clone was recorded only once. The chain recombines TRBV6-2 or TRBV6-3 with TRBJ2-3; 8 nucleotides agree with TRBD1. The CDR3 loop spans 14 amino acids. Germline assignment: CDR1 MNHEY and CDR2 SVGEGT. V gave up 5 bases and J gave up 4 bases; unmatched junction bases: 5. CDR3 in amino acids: CASSLQGAPDTQYF. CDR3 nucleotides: TGTGCCAGCAGTCTTCAGGGGGCCCCAGATACGCAGTATTTT.

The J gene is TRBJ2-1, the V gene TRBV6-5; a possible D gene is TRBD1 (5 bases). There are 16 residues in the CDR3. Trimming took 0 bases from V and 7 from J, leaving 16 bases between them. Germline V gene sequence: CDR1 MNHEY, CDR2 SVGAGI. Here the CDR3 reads CASSYSVGQGGNEQFF. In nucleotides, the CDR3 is TGTGCCAGCAGTTACTCGGTGGGGCAGGGTGGAAATGAGCAGTTCTTC.

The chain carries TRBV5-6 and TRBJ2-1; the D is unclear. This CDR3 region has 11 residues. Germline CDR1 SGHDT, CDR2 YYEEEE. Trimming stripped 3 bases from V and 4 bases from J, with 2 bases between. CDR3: CASSSYNEQFF. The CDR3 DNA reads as TGTGCCAGCAGCTCGTACAATGAGCAGTTCTTC.

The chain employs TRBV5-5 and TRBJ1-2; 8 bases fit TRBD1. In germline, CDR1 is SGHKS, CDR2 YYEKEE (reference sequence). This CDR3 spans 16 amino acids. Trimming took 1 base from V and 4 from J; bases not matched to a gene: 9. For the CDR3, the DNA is TGTGCCAGCAGCTTGAATCAGGGGGCGGAAGTCTATGGCTACACCTTC. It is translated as CASSLNQGAEVYGYTF.

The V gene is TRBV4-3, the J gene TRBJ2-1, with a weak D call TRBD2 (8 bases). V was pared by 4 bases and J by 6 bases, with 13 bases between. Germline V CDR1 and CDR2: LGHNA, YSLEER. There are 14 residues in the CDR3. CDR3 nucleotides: TGCGCCAGCAGCCTAGCGGGACAGACCAATGAGCAGTTCTTC. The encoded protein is CASSLAGQTNEQFF.

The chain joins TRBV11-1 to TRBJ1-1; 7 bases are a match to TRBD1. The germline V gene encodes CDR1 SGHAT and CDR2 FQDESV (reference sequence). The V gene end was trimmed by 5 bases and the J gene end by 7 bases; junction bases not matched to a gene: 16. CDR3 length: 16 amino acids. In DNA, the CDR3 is TGTGCCAGCAGCGAAGACAGGGCCATCAGTAAATTTGAAGCTTTCTTT. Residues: CASSEDRAISKFEAFF.

The CDR3 DNA reads as TGTGCCAGCAGCCAAGGCGGGTTTGGGTATGGCTACACCTTC. Protein product: CASSQGGFGYGYTF. The rearrangement uses TRBV7-6 and TRBJ1-2; D is unclear. V was pared by 5 bases and J by 5 bases, with 15 bases between. Germline V lookup: CDR1 SGHVS, CDR2 FNYEAQ. The CDR3 is 14 amino acids.